This section outlines one TCR beta chain sequence together with its context. What it binds is unknown. Relative to the germline gene, one junction end is altered; a read error may explain this. This entry belongs to a study of cytomegalovirus exposure and HLA in healthy donors. On the study more broadly: Out of fewer than 400 genotyped donors, approximately 84% belonged to the Caucasian-associated ancestry cluster.

This PCR relied on a set of 60 Vbeta primers and 13 Jbeta primers. Profiled with immunoSEQ multiplex PCR; TCRdb holds only in-frame clones, not every one. The table has 55,000 to 75,000 clones, around 74% seen once; the top ten hold just under 7.5%. The CDR3 spans 15 residues. Per the germline V gene, CDR1 is SEHNR and CDR2 is FQNEAQ (reference sequence). Study observations and caveats: Accurate prediction of most subjects' HLA-A and HLA-B alleles from TCR beta sequences was reported.

Healthy bone marrow donors made up the donors. Nominally healthy donors were sampled, though unrecorded immune exposures were likely. The sample comprised PBMCs. The clonotype originates from a young woman in good health and CMV-seropositive. This chain connects TRBV7-9 to TRBJ2-1, with 8 bases lining up with TRBD2. The DNA for the CDR3 is TGTGCTAGCAGCCTAGTCTGGACTAGCTTTAATGAGCAGTTCTTC. Encoded protein: CASSLVWTSFNEQFF.